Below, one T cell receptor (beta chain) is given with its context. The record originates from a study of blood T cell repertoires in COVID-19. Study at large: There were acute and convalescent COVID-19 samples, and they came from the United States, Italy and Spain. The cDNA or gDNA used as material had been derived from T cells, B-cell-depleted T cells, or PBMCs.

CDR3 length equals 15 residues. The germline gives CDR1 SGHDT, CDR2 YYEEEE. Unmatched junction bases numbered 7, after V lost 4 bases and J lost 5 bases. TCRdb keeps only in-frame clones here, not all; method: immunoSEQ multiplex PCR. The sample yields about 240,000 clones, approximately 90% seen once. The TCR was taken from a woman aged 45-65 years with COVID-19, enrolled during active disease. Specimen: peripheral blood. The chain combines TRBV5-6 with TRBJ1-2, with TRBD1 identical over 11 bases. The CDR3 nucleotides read TGTGCCAGCAGCCCCCGGGACAGGGGGGGATATGGCTACACCTTC. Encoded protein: CASSPRDRGGYGYTF. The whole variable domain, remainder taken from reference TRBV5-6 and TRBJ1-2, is DAGVTQSPTHLIKTRGQQVTLRCSPKSGHDTVSWYQQALGQGPQFIFQYYEEEERQRGNFPDRFSGHQFPNYSSELNVNALLLGDSALYLCASSPRDRGGYGYTFGSGTRLTVV.